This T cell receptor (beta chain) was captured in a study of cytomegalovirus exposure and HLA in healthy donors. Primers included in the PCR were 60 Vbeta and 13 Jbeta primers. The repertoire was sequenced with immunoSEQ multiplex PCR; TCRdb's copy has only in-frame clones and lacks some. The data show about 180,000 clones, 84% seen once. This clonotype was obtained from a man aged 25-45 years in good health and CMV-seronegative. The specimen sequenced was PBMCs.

CDR3 sequence reads: CASSILAGGTEQFF. CDR3 nucleotides: TGTGCCAGTAGTATCCTAGCGGGAGGGACTGAGCAGTTCTTC. The V call is TRBV19, the J call TRBJ2-1, with TRBD2 matching over 12 bases. The CDR3 has 14 amino acids. Trimming removed 3 bases from V and 9 bases from J; junction bases left unmatched: 3. Germline-derived CDR1 and CDR2 are LNHDA and SQIVND (reference sequence).